A single T cell receptor (beta chain) is shown here with its context. The target antigen is unknown. A single record per CDR3 protein comes from TCRdb applying MiXCR to the RT-PCR reads. Altogether fewer than 700,000 distinct CDR3 sequences are present, about an eighth being singletons, with the ten largest covering approximately 14%. These data are taken from a study of response to subunit inactivated influenza vaccine. CDR3 length equals 15 residues. The V gene lost 1 base and the J gene lost 7 bases, with 14 bases spanning the gap. Germline CDR1 SGHVS, CDR2 FNYEAQ. Study observations and caveats: That few new T cells are recruited by each seasonal influenza vaccination was the authors' suggestion.

This TCR was sampled from a man aged 50 to 60 who received an inactivated influenza vaccine. This specimen consisted of PBMCs from blood, obtained roughly 46 days after vaccination. The rearrangement links TRBV7-6 to TRBJ2-1; D might be TRBD1 (6 bases). The CDR3 reads CASSLGGQGFNEQFF. DNA for the CDR3: TGTGCCAGCAGCTTAGGGGGGCAGGGGTTTAATGAGCAGTTCTTC.